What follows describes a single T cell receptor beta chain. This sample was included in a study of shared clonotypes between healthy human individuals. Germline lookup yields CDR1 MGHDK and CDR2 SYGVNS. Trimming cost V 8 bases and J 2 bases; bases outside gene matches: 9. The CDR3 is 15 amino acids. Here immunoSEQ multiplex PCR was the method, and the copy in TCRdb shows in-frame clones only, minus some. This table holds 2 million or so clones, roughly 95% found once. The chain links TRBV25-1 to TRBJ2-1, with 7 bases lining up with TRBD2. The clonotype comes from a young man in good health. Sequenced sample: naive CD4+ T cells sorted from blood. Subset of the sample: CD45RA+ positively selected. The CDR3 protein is CASGLPSGAYNEQFF. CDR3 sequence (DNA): TGTGCCAGCGGGCTCCCTAGCGGCGCCTACAATGAGCAGTTCTTC.